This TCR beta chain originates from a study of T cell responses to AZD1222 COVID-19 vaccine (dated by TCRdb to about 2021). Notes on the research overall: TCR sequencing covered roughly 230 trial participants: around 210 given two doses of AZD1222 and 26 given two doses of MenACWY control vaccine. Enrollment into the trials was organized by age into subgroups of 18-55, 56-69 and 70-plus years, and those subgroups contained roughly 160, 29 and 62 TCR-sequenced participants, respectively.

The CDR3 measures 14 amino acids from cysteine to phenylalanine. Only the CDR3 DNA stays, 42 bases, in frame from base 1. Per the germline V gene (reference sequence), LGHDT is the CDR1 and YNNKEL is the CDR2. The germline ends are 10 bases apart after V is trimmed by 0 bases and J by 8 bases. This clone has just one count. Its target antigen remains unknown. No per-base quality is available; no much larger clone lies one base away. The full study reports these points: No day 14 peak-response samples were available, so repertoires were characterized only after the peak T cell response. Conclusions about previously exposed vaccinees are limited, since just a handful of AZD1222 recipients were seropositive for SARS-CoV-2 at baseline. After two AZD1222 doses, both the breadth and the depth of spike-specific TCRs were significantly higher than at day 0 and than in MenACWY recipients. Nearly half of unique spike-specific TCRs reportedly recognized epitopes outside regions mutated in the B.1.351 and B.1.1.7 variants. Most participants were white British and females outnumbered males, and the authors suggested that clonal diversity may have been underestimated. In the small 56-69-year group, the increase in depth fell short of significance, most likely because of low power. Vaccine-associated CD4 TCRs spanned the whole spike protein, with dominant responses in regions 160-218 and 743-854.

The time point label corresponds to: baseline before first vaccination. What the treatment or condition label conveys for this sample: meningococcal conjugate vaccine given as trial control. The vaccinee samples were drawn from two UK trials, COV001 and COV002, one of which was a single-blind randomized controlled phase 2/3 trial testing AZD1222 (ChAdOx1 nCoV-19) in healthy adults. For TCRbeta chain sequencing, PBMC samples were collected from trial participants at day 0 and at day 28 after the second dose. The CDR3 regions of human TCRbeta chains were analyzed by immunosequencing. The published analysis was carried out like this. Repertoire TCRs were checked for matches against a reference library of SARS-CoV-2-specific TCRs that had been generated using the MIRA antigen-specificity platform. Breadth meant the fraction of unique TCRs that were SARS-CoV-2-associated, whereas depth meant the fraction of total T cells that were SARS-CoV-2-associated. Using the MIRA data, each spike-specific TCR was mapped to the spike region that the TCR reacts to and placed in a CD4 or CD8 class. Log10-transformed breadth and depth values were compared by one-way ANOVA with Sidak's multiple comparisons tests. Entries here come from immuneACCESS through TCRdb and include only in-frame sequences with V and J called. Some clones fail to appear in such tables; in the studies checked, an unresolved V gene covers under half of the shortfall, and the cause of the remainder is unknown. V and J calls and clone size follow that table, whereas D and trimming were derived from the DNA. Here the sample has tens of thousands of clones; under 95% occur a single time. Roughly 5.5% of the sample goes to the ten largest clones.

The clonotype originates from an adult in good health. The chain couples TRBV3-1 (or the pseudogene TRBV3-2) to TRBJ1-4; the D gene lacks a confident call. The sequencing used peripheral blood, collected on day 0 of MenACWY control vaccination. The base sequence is TGTGCCAGCAGCCAAGATACCACGGGCGAAAAACTGTTTTTT. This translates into CASSQDTTGEKLFF.